This T cell receptor beta chain was retrieved from a study of metastatic and nonmetastatic thyroid tumors. Across the whole study: Repertoire comparison spanned blood and tumor or nodule tissue of malignant and benign thyroid patients.

The CDR3 length is 14 residues. V was pared by 5 bases and J by 10 bases, with 17 bases between. Per the germline V gene, CDR1 is LNHDA and CDR2 is SQIVND (reference sequence). General study results and limits: Malignant thyroid tumors reportedly exceeded benign nodules significantly in TCR beta diversity, with the difference appearing in blood and tumor.

As handled by the study authors: Built for papillary thyroid cancer, a distant-metastasis classifier drew on CDR3 differences across clinicopathological groups. TCRdb re-called the PCR reads via MiXCR. The V and J calls follow TCRdb's processing rather than the paper's. The sample consists of some 22,000 clones, roughly a quarter of them appearing once. No treatment had been given to any patient before thyroid surgery. This clone was seen ten or more times. Antigen: not known. V and J are TRBV19 and TRBJ1-4; TRBD1 might be the D (5 bases). Sequenced input: tumor tissue. This clonotype was obtained from a male donor with papillary thyroid cancer or a benign thyroid nodule (not recorded which). Some clones in this sample may be carry-over from other donors' samples. Here the CDR3 DNA reads TGTGCCAGTAGTGTTCGAAACGGGGCTGGAAAACTGTTTTTT. Residues: CASSVRNGAGKLFF.